This passage covers 17 T cell receptor beta chains from one sample sequenced in a study of blood T cell repertoires in COVID-19. The protocol was immunoSEQ multiplex PCR, while the TCRdb copy is restricted to in-frame clones and leaves out a portion. The sample consists of around 320,000 clones, under 90% of them appearing once. Sequencing used peripheral blood. The receptors were gathered from a woman aged 25 to 39 with COVID-19, enrolled during active disease.

This clone was seen only once. The chain recombines TRBV19 with TRBJ2-7; D ambiguous. Deletions cut 3 bases from V and 0 bases from J, with 12 bases between. This CDR3 is 15 amino acids long. Germline V gene sequence: CDR1 LNHDA, CDR2 SQIVND (reference sequence). CDR3 residues: CASSIYGRSSYEQYF. In DNA, the CDR3 is TGTGCCAGTAGTATTTATGGGCGAAGCTCCTACGAGCAGTACTTC.

The rearrangement links TRBV5-1 to TRBJ1-1, with TRBD1 identical over 7 bases. The trim removed 3 bases at V and 10 bases at J, leaving 9 bases unmatched. From germline, CDR1 is SGHRS and CDR2 YFSETQ. The CDR3 length is 13 residues. The CDR3 DNA reads TGCGCCAGCAGCTACGAACGGGACAGCCTAGCTTTCTTT. Translation: CASSYERDSLAFF.

This chain joins TRBV12-3 or TRBV12-4 and TRBJ1-1, with D perhaps TRBD1 (6 bases). The CDR3 spans 13 residues. Deletions cut 3 bases from V and 5 bases from J, with 10 bases between. CDR3 loop: CASSLIGGTEAFF. The CDR3 region has the DNA TGTGCCAGCAGTTTGATAGGGGGAACTGAAGCTTTCTTT.

The CDR3: CASRSGTGVEKLFF. CDR3 nucleotides: TGTGCCAGCAGGTCCGGGACAGGGGTAGAAAAACTGTTTTTT. This sequence joins TRBV6-5 and TRBJ1-4; TRBD1 matches 10 bases. Germline loops: CDR1 MNHEY, CDR2 SVGAGI. Losses at the gene ends were 6 bases for V and 8 bases for J; bases not matched to a gene: 6. The CDR3 extends over 14 amino acids.

This chain links TRBV7-8 with TRBJ1-6; 9 bases agree with TRBD1. Germline assignment: CDR1 SGHVS and CDR2 FQNEAQ. There are 15 residues in the CDR3. J was trimmed by 7 bases and V by 3 bases; bases with no gene match: 4. DNA of the CDR3: TGTGCCAGCAGCTTCCGGGACAGGGCGAATTCACCCCTCCACTTT. Amino acid sequence: CASSFRDRANSPLHF. Filled out from reference TRBV7-8 and TRBJ1-6, the complete variable domain reads GAGVSQSPRYKVAKRGQDVALRCDPISGHVSLFWYQQALGQGPEFLTYFQNEAQLDKSGLPSDRFFAERPEGSVSTLKIQRTQQEDSAVYLCASSFRDRANSPLHFGNGTRLTVT.

The CDR3 protein is CASSLGARGQGGYGYTF. In DNA, the CDR3 is TGTGCCAGCAGCTTAGGGGCGCGAGGTCAGGGGGGCTATGGCTACACCTTC. This rearrangement joins TRBV7-2 to TRBJ1-2; TRBD1 agrees at 7 bases. The CDR3 runs 17 residues. Germline CDR1 is SGHTA and CDR2 is FQGNSA. Trimming removed 1 base from V and 4 bases from J; junction bases left unmatched: 12. The variable domain in full, with the rest retrieved from reference TRBV7-2 and TRBJ1-2, is GAGVSQSPSNKVTEKGKDVELRCDPISGHTALYWYRQSLGQGLEFLIYFQGNSAPDKSGLPSDRFSAERTGGSVSTLTIQRTQQEDSAVYLCASSLGARGQGGYGYTFGSGTRLTVV.

The rearrangement uses TRBV12-3 or TRBV12-4 and TRBJ1-2, with unresolved D. Between the trimmed V and J ends, which lost 7 bases and 8 bases, there was a span of 17 bases. The CDR3 contains 13 residues. The CDR3 DNA follows: TGTGCCAGCACCCCCGTTTTGAGCGCAGGCTACACCTTC. This encodes CASTPVLSAGYTF.

The V and J genes are TRBV27 and TRBJ1-5, with D possibly being TRBD1 (6 bases). Trimming took off 7 bases at V and 7 bases at J, with 8 bases between the two ends. This CDR3 spans 11 amino acids. Germline V lookup: CDR1 MNHEY, CDR2 SMNVEV (reference sequence). The CDR3 loop is CASTRGQPQHF. CDR3 bases: TGTGCCAGCACCAGGGGACAGCCCCAGCATTTT.

The V call is TRBV6-4, the J call TRBJ1-2, with TRBD1 as a possible D gene (5 bases). The CDR3 length is 12 residues. CDR1 and CDR2 (germline): MRHNA, SNTAGT. The germline V and J ends were trimmed by 4 bases and 8 bases, with 11 bases remaining between them. CDR3 protein: CASSAGGRGYTF. In DNA, the CDR3 is TGTGCCAGCAGTGCCGGGGGTCGCGGCTACACCTTC.

This clone has just one count. The chain's CDR3 is CSVPGENEQYF. The CDR3, as DNA: TGCAGCGTTCCGGGGGAGAACGAGCAGTACTTC. The chain joins TRBV29-1 to TRBJ2-7; a possible D gene is TRBD2 (6 bases). The V gene's germline CDR1 is SQVTM and CDR2 ANQGSEA. The germline V and J ends were trimmed by 5 bases and 5 bases, with 10 bases remaining between them. The CDR3 consists of 11 residues.

The chain is built from TRBV6-5 and TRBJ2-7, with D possibly matching TRBD1 (6 bases). Germline-derived CDR1 and CDR2 are MNHEY and SVGAGI. V was trimmed by 6 bases and J by 1 base, leaving 16 bases between them. The CDR3 extends over 15 amino acids. The CDR3 is CASRRKSGDSYEQYF. CDR3 nucleotides: TGTGCCAGCAGACGTAAATCAGGGGATTCCTACGAGCAGTACTTC.

The rearrangement uses TRBV2 and TRBJ2-3, with D perhaps TRBD1 (5 bases). CDR1 and CDR2 from the germline V gene are SNHLY and FYNNEI. Trimming took off 8 bases at V and 4 bases at J, with 10 bases between the two ends. There are 12 residues in the CDR3. CDR3 loop: CASGAEADTQYF. Here the CDR3 DNA reads TGTGCCAGCGGGGCCGAGGCAGATACGCAGTATTTT.

The rearrangement uses TRBV7-2 and TRBJ1-1; the D is unclear. Trimming pared 7 bases from V and 6 bases from J, leaving 24 bases between. This CDR3 spans 16 amino acids. The germline V gene encodes CDR1 SGHTA and CDR2 FQGNSA. The CDR3 reads CASTRVELPVLSEAFF. Here the CDR3 DNA reads TGTGCCAGCACCCGCGTGGAGCTCCCTGTTTTGTCTGAAGCTTTCTTT.

V usage is TRBV2 and J usage is TRBJ1-5; D unresolved. The V gene lost 4 bases and the J gene lost 2 bases, with 9 bases spanning the gap. CDR1 and CDR2 from the germline V gene are SNHLY and FYNNEI. The CDR3 consists of 14 residues. CDR3 DNA sequence: TGTGCCAGCAGTGGGGGAGGCCGCAATCAGCCCCAGCATTTT. This translates into CASSGGGRNQPQHF.

The CDR3 DNA reads TGTGCCAGCAGCTTCCTGGGACAGGGTTCCTACGAGCAGTACTTC. It yields the protein CASSFLGQGSYEQYF. V usage is TRBV6-5 and J usage is TRBJ2-7; 9 nucleotides align to TRBD1. After removal of 6 bases from V and 1 base from J, the junction contained 7 bases not matched to a gene. CDR3 length: 15 residues. Germline-derived CDR1 and CDR2 are MNHEY and SVGAGI.

The rearrangement uses TRBV7-9 and TRBJ2-1; 11 nucleotides align to TRBD1. This CDR3 spans 17 amino acids. The germline gives CDR1 SEHNR, CDR2 FQNEAQ (reference sequence). Trimming took 4 bases from V and 6 from J; bases not matched to a gene: 11. The CDR3 DNA is TGTGCCAGCAGCTCCTGGAGAAGGGGACAGGGGGGCAATGAGCAGTTCTTC. Protein sequence: CASSSWRRGQGGNEQFF.

This chain joins TRBV19 and TRBJ1-4; D ambiguous. CDR1 and CDR2 (germline): LNHDA, SQIVND (reference sequence). V gave up 10 bases and J gave up 4 bases, with 16 bases separating them. This CDR3 comprises 14 residues. CDR3 loop: CATASRGYNEKLFF. CDR3 nucleotide sequence: TGTGCCACAGCCTCGCGGGGTTATAATGAAAAACTGTTTTTT.